This T cell receptor (beta chain) was captured by sequencing in a study of blood T cell repertoires in COVID-19. Study information: Samples representing acute and convalescent COVID-19 were sourced from the United States, Italy and Spain. PBMCs, B-cell-depleted T cells, or T cells provided the cDNA or gDNA that made up the material.

CDR1 is KGHSH, CDR2 LQKENI, per germline. CDR3 length equals 16 residues. V gave up 1 base and J gave up 3 bases; unmatched junction bases: 6. In the original analysis: Scientists estimated how many nucleated cells there were by amplifying reference gene primers. Profiled with immunoSEQ multiplex PCR; TCRdb holds only in-frame clones, not every one. From that table come the V and J calls and clone size; the DNA was used to work out D and trimming. The sample consists of over 400,000 clones, 70% to 90% of them appearing once. The V and J genes are TRBV18 and TRBJ2-7, with TRBD2 matching over 10 bases. The TCR originated in a human donor in a cohort sampled during active COVID-19. Sequences were obtained from peripheral blood. For the CDR3, the DNA is TGTGCCAGCTCACCACGTGCTAGCGGGAGTCTCTACGAGCAGTACTTC. It specifies CASSPRASGSLYEQYF.